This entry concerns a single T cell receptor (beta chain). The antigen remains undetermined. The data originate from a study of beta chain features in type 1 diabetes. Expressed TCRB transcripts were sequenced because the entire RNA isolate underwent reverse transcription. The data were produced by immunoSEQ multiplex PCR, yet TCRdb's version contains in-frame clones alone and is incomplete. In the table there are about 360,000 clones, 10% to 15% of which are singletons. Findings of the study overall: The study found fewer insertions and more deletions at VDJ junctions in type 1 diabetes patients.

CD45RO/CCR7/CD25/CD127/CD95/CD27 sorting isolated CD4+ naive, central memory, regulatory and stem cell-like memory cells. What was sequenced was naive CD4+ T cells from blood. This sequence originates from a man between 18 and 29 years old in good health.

The DNA for the CDR3 is TGTGCCAGCATTGGCGGTAAGAGAACCCGTCGCAACGAGCAGTACTTC. It encodes CASIGGKRTRRNEQYF. This chain links TRBV28 with TRBJ2-7; no clear D. Trimming took off 7 bases at V and 5 bases at J, with 24 bases between the two ends. Per the germline V gene, CDR1 is MDHEN and CDR2 is SYDVKM. The CDR3 extends over 16 amino acids.